What follows are 31 T cell receptor beta chains derived from one specimen sequenced in a study of a mutant IDH1 vaccine in newly diagnosed glioma. Profiling relied on immunoSEQ multiplex PCR, and the TCRdb table lists in-frame clones only, not all of them. The sample lists roughly 60,000 clones, around 83% seen once, with approximately 4.3% in the top ten. The sample's time point: week 23, last vaccination. The vaccine gave 300 ug of a 20-mer mutant IDH1 peptide subcutaneously per dose. These receptors' targets are unknown. Sequenced here: PBMCs, sampled from a glioma patient whose treatment included an IDH1 peptide vaccine. The receptors shown here come from a man aged 30 to 39 with glioma.

This clone has just one count. The CDR3: CASSQDFRALHF. The CDR3 nucleotides are TGCGCCAGCAGCCAAGATTTCCGAGCCCTCCACTTT. The chain combines TRBV4-1 with TRBJ1-6, with D hard to call. With 0 bases removed from V and 14 bases from J, the gap between germline ends came to 8 bases. The CDR3 totals 12 residues. The germline CDR1 and CDR2 sequences are MGHRA and YSYEKL.

The V gene is TRBV19, the J gene TRBJ1-6, with D uncertain. CDR3 length: 14 amino acids. Germline V gene lookup returns CDR1 LNHDA and CDR2 SQIVND (reference sequence). The V gene lost 4 bases and the J gene lost 7 bases, with 11 bases spanning the gap. The CDR3 loop reads CASSTRATNSPLHF. The CDR3 DNA is TGTGCCAGTAGTACCCGGGCCACAAATTCACCCCTCCACTTT.

This chain joins TRBV2 and TRBJ1-1; D remains unclear. Germline V gene data show CDR1 as SNHLY and CDR2 as FYNNEI. The CDR3 is 14 amino acids. Deletions cut 9 bases from V and 1 base from J, with 15 bases between. The CDR3 reads CASRGDFRNTEAFF. The CDR3 bases are TGTGCCAGTCGGGGAGACTTCAGGAACACTGAAGCTTTCTTT.

V and J are TRBV14 and TRBJ2-2; 8 bases agree with TRBD1. The CDR3 is 14 residues long. Germline loops: CDR1 SGHDN, CDR2 FVKESK. The V and J ends lost 6 bases and 7 bases, in that order; junction bases with no gene match: 7. For the CDR3, the DNA is TGTGCCAGCAGTCCCCGACAGGGGTTCGGGGAGCTGTTTTTT. Its translation: CASSPRQGFGELFF.

This sequence joins TRBV6-5 and TRBJ2-1; D possibly corresponds to TRBD1 (5 bases). This CDR3 has 15 residues. Germline V gene lookup returns CDR1 MNHEY and CDR2 SVGAGI. Trimming took 8 bases from V and 5 from J, leaving 19 bases between them. As DNA, the CDR3 is TGTGCCAGCTCCTATGGGAAGGGGTTCCACAATGAGCAGTTCTTC. Residues: CASSYGKGFHNEQFF.

This clone has a single count. This chain joins TRBV19 and TRBJ1-4; D might be TRBD1 (6 bases). The CDR3 sequence is 17 residues long. V gave up 5 bases and J gave up 0 bases, with 16 bases separating them. Germline assignment: CDR1 LNHDA and CDR2 SQIVND (reference sequence). CDR3 nucleotides: TGTGCCAGTAGTGGGACACGCCGAGGTGCAACTAATGAAAAACTGTTTTTT. It yields the protein CASSGTRRGATNEKLFF.

The chain employs TRBV11-3 and TRBJ2-2; TRBD2 agrees at 14 bases. The V gene's germline CDR1 is SGHNT and CDR2 YENEEA. Germline trimming cut 5 bases from V and 2 bases from J; bases unmatched to any gene: 10. The CDR3 has 19 amino acids. The CDR3 nucleotides are TGTGCCAGCAGCCCCGGACTAGCGGGGGGACTACTCAACACCGGGGAGCTGTTTTTT. Translated: CASSPGLAGGLLNTGELFF.

V and J are TRBV4-2 and TRBJ2-1; 8 bases match TRBD2. The germline gives CDR1 LGHNA, CDR2 YNFKEQ. The ends lost 2 bases at V and 2 bases at J; junction bases unmatched: 2. CDR3 size: 15 residues. The CDR3: CASSQRGGTYNEQFF. In nucleotides, the CDR3 is TGTGCCAGCAGCCAACGGGGGGGGACCTACAATGAGCAGTTCTTC.

This rearrangement joins TRBV13 to TRBJ2-4; TRBD1 is a possible D gene (6 bases). CDR3 length equals 16 residues. Trimming took 5 bases from V and 8 from J, leaving 22 bases between them. Looked up from germline, CDR1 is PRHDT and CDR2 is FYEKMQ (reference sequence). The CDR3 sequence is CASSTQGPAFVDIQYF. The CDR3 coding sequence is TGTGCCAGCAGCACACAGGGCCCGGCCTTTGTAGACATTCAGTACTTC.

The chain recombines TRBV7-2 with TRBJ2-7; a possible D gene is TRBD1 (5 bases). CDR3 length equals 15 residues. CDR1 and CDR2 from the germline V gene are SGHTA and FQGNSA. Trimming shortened V by 5 bases and J by 4 bases, and 18 bases separated the two germline ends. CDR3 in DNA: TGTGCCAGCAGCCCCACCGTGGGCCAGGGATACGAGCAGTACTTC. Translating it yields CASSPTVGQGYEQYF.

The chain links TRBV25-1 to TRBJ1-2; TRBD1 is a possible D gene (6 bases). This CDR3 has 14 amino acids. Germline-derived CDR1 and CDR2 are MGHDK and SYGVNS. V was clipped by 2 bases and J by 6 bases, with 13 bases between them. The CDR3 DNA follows: TGTGCCAGCAGTGAACAGGGGTTAGGAAATGGCTACACCTTC. It is translated as CASSEQGLGNGYTF.

The chain carries TRBV10-3 and TRBJ1-5, with TRBD1 matching 7 bases. Germline-derived CDR1 and CDR2 are ENHRY and SYGVKD. The CDR3 extends over 16 amino acids. Germline trimming cut 2 bases from V and 2 bases from J; bases unmatched to any gene: 6. The CDR3 nucleotides are TGTGCCATCAGTGAGGATTTTGACAGGGGCAATCAGCCCCAGCATTTT. As protein: CAISEDFDRGNQPQHF.

This sequence joins TRBV7-9 and TRBJ2-1, with TRBD2 matching 13 bases. This CDR3 contains 17 residues. CDR1 and CDR2 (germline): SEHNR, FQNEAQ (reference sequence). V shed 0 bases and J 7 bases; nucleotides not matched to a gene: 6. CDR3: CASSLAGLAGVSNEQFF. The CDR3, as DNA: TGTGCCAGCAGCTTAGCAGGACTAGCGGGGGTTTCGAATGAGCAGTTCTTC.

The genes are TRBV10-3 and TRBJ2-1; D perhaps matches TRBD2 (5 bases). The CDR3 has 12 residues. CDR1 is ENHRY and CDR2 is SYGVKD in the germline V gene. Deletions cut 3 bases from V and 8 bases from J, with 8 bases between. The CDR3 spells CAISEDSDEQFF. The CDR3 DNA follows: TGTGCCATCAGTGAAGATAGCGATGAGCAGTTCTTC.

This clone came up a few times. The chain joins TRBV6-1 to TRBJ2-4; D not certain. V lost 3 bases and J 0 bases, leaving 9 bases between the germline ends. The CDR3 length is 15 residues. The germline V gene encodes CDR1 MNHNS and CDR2 SASEGT. CDR3 DNA: TGTGCCAGCAGTGATTCAGGAGTAGCCAAAAACATTCAGTACTTC. Its translation: CASSDSGVAKNIQYF.

The CDR3 region has the DNA TGTGCCAGCAGCTTATACCTCCTTGCGGACGAGCAGTACTTC. Translating gives CASSLYLLADEQYF. The chain uses TRBV5-5 and TRBJ2-7; no reliable D call. Trimming left V 2 bases short and J 5 bases short, with 14 bases between. The germline V gene has CDR1 SGHKS and CDR2 YYEKEE (reference sequence). The CDR3 is made up of 14 amino acids.

This rearrangement joins TRBV28 to TRBJ1-5; D is uncertain. Looked up from germline, CDR1 is MDHEN and CDR2 is SYDVKM. Trimming shortened V by 7 bases and J by 2 bases, and 18 bases separated the two germline ends. The CDR3 is 16 amino acids. CDR3 nucleotides: TGTGCCAGCACCCTGACGGGCCACCAGGGCAATCAGCCCCAGCATTTT. Its translation is CASTLTGHQGNQPQHF.

This clone appeared a few times. The junction departs from the called germline gene at one end, perhaps through a read error. V gene TRBV2 combines with J gene TRBJ1-1; tentatively, D is TRBD1 (6 bases). Germline assignment: CDR1 SNHLY and CDR2 FYNNEI. The length of the CDR3 is 13 residues. The CDR3 spells CASSEVRTAEAFF. The DNA for the CDR3 is TGTGCCAGCAGCGAAGTCAGGACAGCTGAAGCTTTCTTT.

The V call is TRBV10-2, the J call TRBJ1-1; D is possibly TRBD1 (6 bases). CDR1 WSHSY and CDR2 SAAADI come from the germline V gene. V was cut by 10 bases and J by 10 bases, with 19 bases left in between. This CDR3 contains 12 residues. The CDR3 sequence: CANSDSGGPAFF. Written as DNA, the CDR3 is TGCGCCAACTCGGACAGCGGAGGTCCAGCTTTCTTT.

The chain uses TRBV9 and TRBJ2-3; D possibly uses TRBD1 or TRBD2 (5 bases each). CDR3 length: 16 residues. Trimming removed 0 bases at V and 2 bases at J, with 13 bases between. CDR1 SGDLS and CDR2 YYNGEE come from the germline V gene. The CDR3 region has the DNA TGTGCCAGCAGCGTAGGGGACGCTGGACTCACAGATACGCAGTATTTT. Translated, it gives CASSVGDAGLTDTQYF.

This clone was detected a few times. The V gene is TRBV30, the J gene TRBJ1-5; possibly TRBD1 for D (6 bases). Trimming shortened V by 3 bases and J by 3 bases, and 9 bases separated the two germline ends. Germline CDR1 reads GTSNPN; CDR2 reads SVGIG (reference sequence). This CDR3 comprises 13 residues. The CDR3 is CAWRDRDNQPQHF. The CDR3 nucleotides are TGTGCCTGGAGGGACAGAGACAATCAGCCCCAGCATTTT. Drawing the rest from reference TRBV30 and TRBJ1-5, the complete variable domain is SQTIHQWPATLVQPVGSPLSLECTVEGTSNPNLYWYRQAAGRGLQLLFYSVGIGQISSEVPQNLSASRPQDRQFILSSKKLLLSDSGFYLCAWRDRDNQPQHFGDGTRLSIL.

The rearrangement links TRBV20-1 to TRBJ1-1, with unresolved D. CDR3 length: 11 amino acids. Germline-derived CDR1 and CDR2 are DFQATT and SNEGSKA (reference sequence). CDR3 residues: CSPARNTEAFF. The DNA for the CDR3 is TGCAGCCCCGCCCGTAACACTGAAGCTTTCTTT.

This clone has just one count. The chain has TRBV6-1 and TRBJ2-1; no clear D gene. V was pared by 3 bases and J by 6 bases, with 12 bases between. The CDR3 sequence is 14 residues long. From germline, CDR1 is MNHNS and CDR2 SASEGT. CDR3 bases: TGTGCCAGCAGTGATCGCCTCGCCGGCAATGAGCAGTTCTTC. It specifies CASSDRLAGNEQFF.

The rearrangement links TRBV7-9 to TRBJ1-4; D may be TRBD1 (5 bases). The CDR3 length is 15 residues. With 6 bases removed from V and 5 bases from J, the gap between germline ends came to 16 bases. CDR1 is SEHNR and CDR2 is FQNEAQ in the germline V gene (reference sequence). CDR3 in DNA: TGTGCCAGCAGACAACTGCAGTACAGGAATGAAAAACTGTTTTTT. This encodes CASRQLQYRNEKLFF.

This clone occurred once. This chain links TRBV15 with TRBJ1-2; perhaps TRBD1 as D (6 bases). V lost 1 base to trimming and J lost 4 bases, with 22 bases between them. Germline CDR1 LNHNV, CDR2 YYDKDF (reference sequence). The CDR3 spans 18 residues. CDR3 coding DNA: TGTGCCACCAGCAGAGGACAGGACCAGCCGGTCTCCAGCTATGGCTACACCTTC. It translates to CATSRGQDQPVSSYGYTF. Looking up the rest from reference TRBV15 and TRBJ1-2 gives the full variable domain: DAMVIQNPRYQVTQFGKPVTLSCSQTLNHNVMYWYQQKSSQAPKLLFHYYDKDFNNEADTPDNFQSRRPNTSFCFLDIRSPGLGDTAMYLCATSRGQDQPVSSYGYTFGSGTRLTVV.

The gene calls are TRBV19 and TRBJ2-2; no definite D call. The V end was cut by 2 bases, the J end by 9 bases, with 10 bases between. The CDR3 sequence is 13 residues long. CDR1 and CDR2 from the germline V gene are LNHDA and SQIVND (reference sequence). The CDR3 coding sequence is TGTGCCAGTAGTATATTGGACGAGAGGGAGCTGTTTTTT. It specifies CASSILDERELFF.

V usage is TRBV7-2 and J usage is TRBJ2-2; TRBD1 matches 9 bases. Looked up from germline, CDR1 is SGHTA and CDR2 is FQGNSA. Trimming took 5 bases from V and 4 from J; bases not matched to a gene: 5. The CDR3 is made up of 15 amino acids. DNA of the CDR3: TGTGCCAGCAGCCTTCTGACAGGGGGCACCGGGGAGCTGTTTTTT. Its translation: CASSLLTGGTGELFF.

The chain links TRBV2 to TRBJ2-2; D may be TRBD1 (6 bases). CDR3 length: 15 amino acids. V was trimmed by 3 bases and J by 6 bases, leaving 14 bases between them. Per germline, CDR1 SNHLY and CDR2 FYNNEI. The DNA for the CDR3 is TGTGCCAGCAGTGATACAGGGATGCGAGCCGGGGAGCTGTTTTTT. Translating gives CASSDTGMRAGELFF. The full variable domain, its missing parts supplied by reference TRBV2 and TRBJ2-2, is EPEVTQTPSHQVTQMGQEVILRCVPISNHLYFYWYRQILGQKVEFLVSFYNNEISEKSEIFDDQFSVERPDGSNFTLKIRSTKLEDSAMYFCASSDTGMRAGELFFGEGSRLTVL.

The rearrangement joins TRBV7-9 to TRBJ1-6; the D is unclear. The CDR3 sequence is 11 residues long. Germline CDR1 reads SEHNR; CDR2 reads FQNEAQ (reference sequence). Trimming took off 1 base at V and 8 bases at J, with 0 bases between the two ends. CDR3 sequence (DNA): TGTGCCAGCAGCTTAGATTCACCCCTCCACTTT. Translation gives CASSLDSPLHF.

The chain combines TRBV7-9 with TRBJ2-1, with a weak D call TRBD1 (6 bases). Per the germline V gene, CDR1 is SEHNR and CDR2 is FQNEAQ (reference sequence). Trimming cost V 4 bases and J 10 bases, with 11 bases left between them. The CDR3 has 12 residues. The CDR3: CASSSGTPEQFF. CDR3 DNA: TGTGCCAGCAGCTCCGGGACACCGGAGCAGTTCTTC.

Worth noting for this clone: This specimen includes other DNA sequences encoding the same CDR3. This chain links TRBV11-2 with TRBJ2-1; 10 bases map to TRBD1. The CDR3 covers 17 residues. Germline values: CDR1 SGHAT, CDR2 FQNNGV. Trimming removed 1 base from V and 1 base from J; junction bases left unmatched: 4. The CDR3 bases are TGTGCCAGCAGCTTAGTTATGGGACAGGGGTCCTACAATGAGCAGTTCTTC. Translating gives CASSLVMGQGSYNEQFF.